The source of this T cell receptor beta chain is a study of T cells in narcolepsy. The CDR3 contains 14 residues. CDR1 SGHVS and CDR2 FNYEAQ come from the germline V gene. Trimming cost V 2 bases and J 5 bases, with 11 bases left between them. The method was immunoSEQ multiplex PCR; TCRdb's version includes in-frame clones alone and lacks a portion of them. The sample has over 25,000 clones; about four fifths are singletons. The chain joins TRBV7-6 to TRBJ2-3, with a tentative D call TRBD2 (6 bases). The sequencing sample was made of memory (CD45RA-) CD4+ T cells from blood. This receptor was taken from a human donor in good health. The CDR3: CASSLKDYVDTQYF. The CDR3 coding sequence is TGTGCCAGCAGCTTAAAGGACTACGTAGATACGCAGTATTTT.